This section outlines one T cell receptor beta chain sequence together with its context. Its target is unknown. With 1 base removed from V and 4 bases from J, the gap between germline ends came to 14 bases. This CDR3 region has 15 residues. From germline, CDR1 is SGHAT and CDR2 FQNNGV. The sample belongs to a study of T cells in narcolepsy. Looking at the study overall: Enrolled donors included narcolepsy type 1 or type 2 patients and healthy controls. Study results and limitations: Blood of same and different patients, but not healthy controls, reportedly held recurring autoreactive clonotypes. No autoreactive T cell clone sequences appeared in some memory CD4+ repertoires. Autoreactive HCRT-specific and TRIB2-specific clonotypes were marked in same-patient CSF-versus-blood CD4+ comparisons.

Using immunoSEQ multiplex PCR, the repertoire was profiled, and TCRdb retains in-frame clones only, with some absent. Of more than 20,000 clones listed, about 86% are singletons. The rearrangement links TRBV11-2 to TRBJ2-7; the D is unclear. The receptor comes from a human donor in good health. The sequencing sample was made of memory (CD45RA-) CD4+ T cells from blood. The CDR3 coding sequence is TGTGCCAGCAGCTTAGGATTATCGACGGGTTACGAGCAGTACTTC. This codes for CASSLGLSTGYEQYF.